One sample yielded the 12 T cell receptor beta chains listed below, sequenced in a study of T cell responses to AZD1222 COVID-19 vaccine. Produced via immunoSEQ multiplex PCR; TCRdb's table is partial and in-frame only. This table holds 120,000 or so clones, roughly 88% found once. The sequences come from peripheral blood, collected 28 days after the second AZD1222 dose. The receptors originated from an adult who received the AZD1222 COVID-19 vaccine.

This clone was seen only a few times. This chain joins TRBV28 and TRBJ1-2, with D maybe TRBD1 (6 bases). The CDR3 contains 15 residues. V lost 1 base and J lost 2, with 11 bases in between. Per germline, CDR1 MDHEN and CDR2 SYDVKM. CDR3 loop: CASSLFPGANYGYTF. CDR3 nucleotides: TGTGCCAGCAGTTTATTTCCAGGGGCCAACTATGGCTACACCTTC.

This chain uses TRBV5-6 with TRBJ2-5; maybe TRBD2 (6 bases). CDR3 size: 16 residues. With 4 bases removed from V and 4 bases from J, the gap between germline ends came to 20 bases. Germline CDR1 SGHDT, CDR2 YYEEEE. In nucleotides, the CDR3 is TGTGCCAGCAGCGCCCTGGGGACTGCGGGGTCAGAGACCCAGTACTTC. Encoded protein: CASSALGTAGSETQYF.

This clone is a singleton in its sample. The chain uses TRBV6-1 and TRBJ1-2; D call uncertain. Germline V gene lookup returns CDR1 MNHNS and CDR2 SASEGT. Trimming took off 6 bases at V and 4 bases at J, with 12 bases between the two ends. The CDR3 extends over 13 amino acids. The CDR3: CASRAAPTYGYTF. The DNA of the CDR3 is TGTGCCAGCAGGGCGGCCCCTACCTATGGCTACACCTTC.

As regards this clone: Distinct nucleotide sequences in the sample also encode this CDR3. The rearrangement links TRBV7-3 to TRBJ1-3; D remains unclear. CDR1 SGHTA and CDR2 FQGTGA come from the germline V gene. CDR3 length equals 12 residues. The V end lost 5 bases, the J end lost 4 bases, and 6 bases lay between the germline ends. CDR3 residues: CASSLGGNTIYF. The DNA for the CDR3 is TGTGCCAGCAGCCTAGGGGGAAACACCATATATTTT.

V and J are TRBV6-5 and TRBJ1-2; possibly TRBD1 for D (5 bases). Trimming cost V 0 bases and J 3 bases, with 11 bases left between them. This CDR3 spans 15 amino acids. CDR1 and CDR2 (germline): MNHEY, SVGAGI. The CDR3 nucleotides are TGTGCCAGCAGTTACTCGGGGGTTTTAGACTATGGCTACACCTTC. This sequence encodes CASSYSGVLDYGYTF.

CDR3 nucleotide sequence: TGTGCCAGCAGCCAAGTGGTAGGGGGCATGGGTCAGCCCCAGCATTTT. Translation gives CASSQVVGGMGQPQHF. V is TRBV4-2 and J is TRBJ1-5; 7 bases are a match to TRBD1. The CDR3 has 16 amino acids. The junction had 9 bases not matched to a gene; V was cut back by 1 base and J by 6 bases. In germline, CDR1 is LGHNA, CDR2 YNFKEQ.

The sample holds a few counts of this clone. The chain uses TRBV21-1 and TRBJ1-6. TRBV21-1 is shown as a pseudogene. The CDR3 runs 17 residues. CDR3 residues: CASSGRALLPYNSPLHF. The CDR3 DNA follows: TGTGCCAGCAGCGGCCGGGCCCTACTGCCCTATAATTCACCCCTCCACTTT.

As DNA, the CDR3 is TGTGCCAGCAGCTTAGCGGGGGCAGGGTCTTACAATGAGCAGTTCTTC. Amino acid sequence: CASSLAGAGSYNEQFF. J is TRBJ2-1 and V is TRBV7-6; D possibly corresponds to TRBD1 (6 bases). CDR3 length equals 16 residues. The ends were cut back, 0 bases at V and 4 bases at J, with 13 bases in the middle. Germline assignment: CDR1 SGHVS and CDR2 FNYEAQ.

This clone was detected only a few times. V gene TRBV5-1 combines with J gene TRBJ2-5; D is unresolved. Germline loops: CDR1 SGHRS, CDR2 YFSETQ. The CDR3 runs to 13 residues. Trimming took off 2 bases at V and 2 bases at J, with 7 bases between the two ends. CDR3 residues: CASSFRVQETQYF. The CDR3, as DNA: TGCGCCAGCAGCTTTCGGGTGCAAGAGACCCAGTACTTC.

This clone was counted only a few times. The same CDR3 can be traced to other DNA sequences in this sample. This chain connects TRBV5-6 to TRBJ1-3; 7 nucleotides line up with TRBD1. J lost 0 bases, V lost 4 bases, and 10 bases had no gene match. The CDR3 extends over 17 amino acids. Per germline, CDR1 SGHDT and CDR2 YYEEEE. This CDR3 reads CASSPRGRKSSGNTIYF. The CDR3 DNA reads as TGTGCCAGCAGCCCGAGGGGGCGGAAAAGCTCTGGAAACACCATATATTTT.

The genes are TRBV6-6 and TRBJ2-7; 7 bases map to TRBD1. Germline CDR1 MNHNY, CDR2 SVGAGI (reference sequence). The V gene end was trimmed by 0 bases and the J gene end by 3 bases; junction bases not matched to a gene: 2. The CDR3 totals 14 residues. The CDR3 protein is CASSYSQGNYEQYF. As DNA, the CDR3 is TGTGCCAGCAGTTACTCACAGGGGAACTACGAGCAGTACTTC.

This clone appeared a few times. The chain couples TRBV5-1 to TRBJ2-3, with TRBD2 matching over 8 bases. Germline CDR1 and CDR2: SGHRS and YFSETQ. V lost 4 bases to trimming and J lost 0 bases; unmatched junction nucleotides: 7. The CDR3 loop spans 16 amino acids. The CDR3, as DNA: TGCGCCAGCAGCCGCACTAGCGGAGCCAGCACAGATACGCAGTATTTT. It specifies CASSRTSGASTDTQYF.